This T cell receptor (beta chain) was identified during a study of OX40 agonist ivuxolimab in advanced cancers. Study background: Patients were over 65% male with ages roughly 20 to 80, mean about 65. Study findings and constraints: Expanded clones belonging to CD8+ T cells outnumbered, on average, those of CD4+.

Libraries were prepared by immunoSEQ multiplex PCR; TCRdb keeps only in-frame clonotypes and omits some of them. The sample lists about 70,000 clones, more than 70% occurring once. This CDR3 has 13 residues. The V gene's germline CDR1 is GTSNPN and CDR2 SVGIG (reference sequence). V lost 4 bases and J 4 bases, leaving 11 bases between the germline ends. Details on this clone: The antigen is not known.

V and J are TRBV30 and TRBJ1-5, with D possibly matching TRBD1 (5 bases). The material was CD4+ or CD8+ T cells sorted from blood, obtained in a trial of the OX40 agonist ivuxolimab. The sequence was collected from an adult with an advanced solid tumor such as melanoma, head and neck, liver or kidney cancer. CDR3 in amino acids: CAWTRGPNQPQHF. CDR3 bases: TGTGCCTGGACCCGGGGACCAAATCAGCCCCAGCATTTT. Using reference TRBV30 and TRBJ1-5 for the parts outside the CDR3, the full variable domain is SQTIHQWPATLVQPVGSPLSLECTVEGTSNPNLYWYRQAAGRGLQLLFYSVGIGQISSEVPQNLSASRPQDRQFILSSKKLLLSDSGFYLCAWTRGPNQPQHFGDGTRLSIL.